This T cell receptor (beta chain) was recorded in a study of T cell responses to AZD1222 COVID-19 vaccine. Study-wide points: The reported proportion of spike-specific TCRs targeting unmutated variant regions was nearly half. Once two AZD1222 doses were given, Spike-specific TCR breadth and depth went up. It should be noted that donors were predominantly white British and more often female, and clonal diversity was possibly underestimated. Seropositivity was recorded at baseline in only a handful of AZD1222 recipients.

The data were produced by immunoSEQ multiplex PCR, yet TCRdb's version contains in-frame clones alone and is incomplete. The profile covers 70,000 to 90,000 clones, with around 90% appearing a single time and roughly 18% taken by the ten largest. The germline CDR1 and CDR2 sequences are GTSNPN and SVGIG (reference sequence). The ends were cut back, 0 bases at V and 9 bases at J, with 6 bases in the middle. The CDR3 extends over 11 amino acids. To note about this clone: The antigen remains unidentified.

The source was peripheral blood, collected 28 days after the second AZD1222 dose. The chain is built from TRBV30 and TRBJ1-5; D gene ambiguous. This receptor was taken from an adult who received the AZD1222 COVID-19 vaccine. CDR3 loop: CAWSVNGPQHF. CDR3 coding DNA: TGTGCCTGGAGTGTAAATGGGCCCCAGCATTTT.